The sequence of this T cell receptor (beta chain) was determined in a study of CD8+ T cells in alopecia areata. Turning to the study itself: Administration of oral tofacitinib to treated patients was at 5 to 10 mg twice daily. Broader study findings: In scalp, tofacitinib significantly decreased clonality and expanded CD8+ clones among the top 100.

The treatment is: oral pan-JAK inhibitor, 5-10 mg twice daily. Alopecia areata patients provided lesional scalp punch biopsies and peripheral blood, both collected for the study. The length of the CDR3 is 15 residues. Germline-derived CDR1 and CDR2 are MNHEY and SVGAGI. Trimming stripped 5 bases from V and 0 bases from J, with 13 bases between. This clone was seen more than once but under ten times. The antigen is undetermined. Isolated RNA was reverse transcribed into cDNA used as the sequencing template. Clones were sequenced by immunoSEQ multiplex PCR, and TCRdb holds only the in-frame ones, with some missing. Here the sample spans around 190,000 clones, roughly 70% being singletons.

The chain couples TRBV6-5 to TRBJ1-2, with unresolved D. The material was CD4+ T cells sorted from blood, obtained around week 50, from a patient treated with tofacitinib. The origin of this receptor is a human donor with alopecia areata. The CDR3 DNA reads as TGTGCCAGCAGTCGAGTGGGTTTTACTAACTATGGCTACACCTTC. It yields the protein CASSRVGFTNYGYTF.